Only a few counts were recorded for the clone carrying this T cell receptor (beta chain). Antigen specificity is unknown. This sample stems from a study of regulatory T cells in long-lasting Graves disease. Study conclusions and caveats: Favoring TRBV28, TRBJ1-2 and TRBJ2-5 was a feature seen in persistent disease. With a small sample size, accuracy may have been reduced.

The CDR3 has 12 residues. The germline V gene encodes CDR1 LNHDA and CDR2 SQIVND (reference sequence). Trimming took 8 bases from V and 10 from J; bases not matched to a gene: 10. CDR3-region Arm-PCR and iRepertoire HTBI primers produced the TCR beta libraries. TCRdb ran MiXCR on the multiplex PCR reads and lists one entry per CDR3 protein. The repertoire holds roughly 450,000 distinct CDR3 sequences, with around a fifth as singletons. Indicated time point: persistent/refractory GD, antithyroid drugs over 5 years with positive TRAb. PBMC-derived RNA was used for the TCR library. This chain links TRBV19 with TRBJ1-1; 7 bases map to TRBD1. Sequenced material: peripheral blood mononuclear cells (PBMCs), taken when the disease was refractory, from a patient treated with antithyroid drugs. The receptor comes from a female donor with Graves disease. The CDR3 DNA is TGTGCCAGTTCCCCGGGTGGGACAGTAGCTTTCTTT. Translated: CASSPGGTVAFF.